This TCR beta chain was recorded in a study of T cell responses to AZD1222 COVID-19 vaccine. Study-level findings and limits: Baseline antibody screening turned up just 6 or 7 seropositive AZD1222 recipients. Repertoire sampling happened only post peak T cell response.

The protocol was immunoSEQ multiplex PCR, while the TCRdb copy is restricted to in-frame clones and leaves out a portion. The sample carries roughly 200,000 clones, just over 90% recorded once. With respect to this clone: What it binds is not known.

Germline V gives CDR1 MNHEY, CDR2 SVGEGT. The CDR3 covers 18 residues. V lost 5 bases to trimming and J lost 6 bases, with 26 bases between them. The source material was peripheral blood, sampled 28 days after the second AZD1222 dose. The chain has TRBV6-2 or TRBV6-3 and TRBJ2-1; TRBD1 might be the D (5 bases). This TCR came from an adult who received the AZD1222 COVID-19 vaccine. The CDR3 region is CASSKDRREVLDVNEQFF. The CDR3, as DNA: TGTGCCAGCAGTAAGGACCGCAGGGAAGTCCTGGACGTCAATGAGCAGTTCTTC.